This T cell receptor beta chain was identified in a study of T-cell memory formation after mild COVID-19. Study-level information: The study found TCR clusters largely donor specific. Study observations and caveats: Pre-infection memory held some responding clones, suggesting pre-existing cross-reactive T cells responded. For second-wave clones that peaked at day 37, SARS-CoV-2 specificity went unverified. Clones that contracted from day 15 to 85 had balanced CD4/CD8; later expanders were CD4+ biased.

There are a few counts of this clonotype. Its antigen is not identified. TCRdb re-called the 5' RACE reads with MiXCR, one entry per CDR3 protein. This table holds hundreds of thousands of distinct CDR3 sequences, approximately 20% found once. Germline CDR1 SGHVS, CDR2 FNYEAQ. Trimming stripped 3 bases from V and 5 bases from J, with 16 bases between. The CDR3 is 15 amino acids. The receptor was isolated from an adult woman who had mild COVID-19 (a few samples of this study predate the infection). Cell type and time point are not known. Sequenced input: PBMCs or a T cell subset sorted from them (not recorded which). The chain uses TRBV7-6 and TRBJ2-5; possibly TRBD1 for D (6 bases). CDR3 loop: CASSFQTGSQETQYF. The CDR3 region has the DNA TGTGCCAGCAGCTTCCAAACAGGGTCTCAGGAGACCCAGTACTTC. The whole variable domain, filled in from reference TRBV7-6 and TRBJ2-5, reads GAGVSQSPRYKVTKRGQDVALRCDPISGHVSLYWYRQALGQGPEFLTYFNYEAQQDKSGLPNDRFSAERPEGSISTLTIQRTEQRDSAMYRCASSFQTGSQETQYFGPGTRLLVL.